Below, 26 T cell receptor beta chains from the same sample are listed, as sequenced in a study of T cell repertoires in cytomegalovirus infection. No antigens are known for them. TCRdb re-derived calls from the reads in MiXCR, one entry per CDR3 protein. The data show 750,000 to 950,000 distinct CDR3 sequences, about 27% seen once. Here the sequenced sample was cultured CD8+ T cells from PBMCs, taken from culture after CMV antigen stimulation. The origin of the receptors is a human donor in good health (CMV status not recorded). Some clones in this sample may be carry-over from other donors' samples.

In its sample, this clonotype was seen many times. This sequence joins TRBV9 and TRBJ2-1; TRBD2 agrees at 8 bases. The trim removed 4 bases at V and 9 bases at J, leaving 12 bases unmatched. CDR1 SGDLS and CDR2 YYNGEE come from the germline V gene. CDR3 length equals 15 residues. This chain's CDR3 is CASSSPSGPIGEQFF. CDR3 bases: TGTGCCAGCAGCTCCCCTAGCGGGCCCATAGGTGAGCAGTTCTTC.

The V gene is TRBV7-8, the J gene TRBJ2-7; D is ambiguous. V was trimmed by 3 bases and J by 0 bases, leaving 9 bases between them. The CDR3 is 14 amino acids. Germline CDR1 and CDR2: SGHVS and FQNEAQ. Here the CDR3 reads CASSLGTDSYEQYV. CDR3 nucleotides: TGTGCCAGCAGCTTGGGCACAGACTCCTACGAGCAGTACGTC.

The chain has TRBV19 and TRBJ2-7; D may correspond to TRBD1 or TRBD2 (6 bases each). Germline loops: CDR1 LNHDA, CDR2 SQIVND (reference sequence). Trimming left V 3 bases short and J 4 bases short, with 16 bases between. The CDR3 is 15 amino acids. As DNA, the CDR3 is TGTGCCAGTAGTATCTTTACGGGGGCCGCTTACGAGCAGTACTTC. Amino acid sequence: CASSIFTGAAYEQYF.

This clonotype was detected many times. This chain links TRBV7-6 with TRBJ2-1; no clear D. The V gene lost 4 bases and the J gene lost 0 bases, with 13 bases spanning the gap. The CDR3 extends over 16 amino acids. CDR1 is SGHVS, CDR2 FNYEAQ, per germline. The CDR3 reads CASSSTASGSYNEQFF. For the CDR3, the DNA is TGTGCCAGCAGCTCCACAGCCTCCGGCTCCTACAATGAGCAGTTCTTC.

V is TRBV6-1 and J is TRBJ2-7, with 9 nucleotides matching TRBD1. Germline V lookup: CDR1 MNHNS, CDR2 SASEGT. J was trimmed by 5 bases and V by 6 bases; bases with no gene match: 17. The CDR3 extends over 17 amino acids. The CDR3 nucleotides read TGTGCCAGCAGACCGAGGGACAGGGCACCGAGTTTGCACGAGCAGTACGTC. Encoded protein: CASRPRDRAPSLHEQYV.

The chain joins TRBV27 to TRBJ1-1; 7 bases align to TRBD1. The CDR3 is 14 amino acids. The J segment lost 5 bases and the V segment lost 3 bases, leaving 6 bases of the junction unmatched. From germline, CDR1 is MNHEY and CDR2 SMNVEV (reference sequence). The CDR3 here is CASSFGTVVTEAFF. CDR3 bases: TGTGCCAGCAGTTTCGGGACAGTGGTTACTGAAGCTTTCTTT.

This clonotype was detected many times. The chain combines TRBV7-6 with TRBJ2-1; TRBD2 matches 11 bases. This CDR3 spans 17 amino acids. V shed 5 bases, J shed 0 bases, and the junction held 6 bases outside the gene matches. Germline CDR1 reads SGHVS; CDR2 reads FNYEAQ. As DNA, the CDR3 is TGTGCCAGCAGCCTACTAGCGGGGGACTTCTCCTACAATGAGCAGTTCTTC. Amino acid sequence: CASSLLAGDFSYNEQFF. Based on the CDR3 plus reference TRBV7-6 and TRBJ2-1, the full variable domain is GAGVSQSPRYKVTKRGQDVALRCDPISGHVSLYWYRQALGQGPEFLTYFNYEAQQDKSGLPNDRFSAERPEGSISTLTIQRTEQRDSAMYRCASSLLAGDFSYNEQFFGPGTRLTVL.

This clonotype was observed a handful of times. CDR3 sequence (DNA): TGCAGTGCTAGAGATGGGACTAGCGGGTACGAGCAGTACTTC. Protein: CSARDGTSGYEQYF. The V gene is TRBV20-1, the J gene TRBJ2-7; 12 bases match TRBD2. The V gene end was trimmed by 0 bases and the J gene end by 4 bases; junction bases not matched to a gene: 1. The germline V gene encodes CDR1 DFQATT and CDR2 SNEGSKA (reference sequence). The CDR3 is 14 residues long.

The chain carries TRBV2 and TRBJ1-4; unclear D gene. Germline assignment: CDR1 SNHLY and CDR2 FYNNEI. The V end lost 0 bases, the J end lost 4 bases, and 12 bases lay between the germline ends. CDR3 size: 16 residues. The CDR3 spells CASSEAGRSLNEKLFF. CDR3 coding DNA: TGTGCCAGCAGTGAAGCTGGACGGTCCCTTAATGAAAAACTGTTTTTT.

This clonotype was seen at least ten times. This sequence joins TRBV6-5 and TRBJ2-5, with D possibly being TRBD1 or TRBD2 (6 bases each). This CDR3 is built from 15 residues. V was clipped by 2 bases and J by 7 bases, with 17 bases between them. CDR1 is MNHEY, CDR2 SVGAGI, per germline. The CDR3 sequence: CASSYGGTPRRTQYF. The DNA of the CDR3 is TGTGCCAGCAGTTACGGAGGGACACCTAGGCGGACCCAGTACTTC.

The chain couples TRBV4-1 to TRBJ2-7; D is possibly TRBD1 (5 bases). V lost 4 bases and J 5 bases, leaving 18 bases between the germline ends. This CDR3 has 15 residues. The germline gives CDR1 MGHRA, CDR2 YSYEKL. This CDR3 reads CASSRASTDRDEQYF. As DNA, the CDR3 is TGCGCCAGCAGCCGCGCCTCGACAGATCGGGACGAGCAGTACTTC.

On this clonotype itself: Germline and junction disagree at one end, which may indicate a read error. The chain carries TRBV12-3 or TRBV12-4 and TRBJ1-2; D is ambiguous. The CDR3 length is 9 residues. CDR3 sequence (DNA): TGTGCCAGCAGTTTACGGGAACCCTTC. Translating gives CASSLREPF.

The table lists this clonotype with a few counts. V usage is TRBV20-1 and J usage is TRBJ2-1; D unclear. The V and J ends lost 0 bases and 6 bases respectively, with 18 bases between them. Germline CDR1 and CDR2: DFQATT and SNEGSKA (reference sequence). This CDR3 is built from 16 residues. DNA for the CDR3: TGCAGTGCTAGAGATCAGTGGCAGTTCCCTAGCAATGAGCAGTTCTTC. It specifies CSARDQWQFPSNEQFF.

This chain uses TRBV10-3 with TRBJ2-1, with 12 bases fitting TRBD1. This CDR3 has 14 amino acids. V was pared by 6 bases and J by 8 bases, with 5 bases of the junction left unmatched. CDR1 is ENHRY and CDR2 is SYGVKD in the germline V gene. The CDR3 loop reads CAIRGTGGVDEQFF. As DNA, the CDR3 is TGTGCCATCAGGGGGACAGGGGGCGTCGATGAGCAGTTCTTC.

At least ten counts were recorded for this clonotype. The chain is built from TRBV7-6 and TRBJ1-5, with unresolved D. Between the trimmed V and J ends, which lost 6 bases and 6 bases, there was a span of 12 bases. Germline values: CDR1 SGHVS, CDR2 FNYEAQ. CDR3 length: 13 amino acids. In nucleotides, the CDR3 is TGTGCCAGCAGTTCTACCAGAGGTCAGCCCCAGCATTTT. Translating gives CASSSTRGQPQHF.

The rearrangement joins TRBV20-1 to TRBJ2-4, with 7 bases lining up with TRBD1. Germline V gene sequence: CDR1 DFQATT, CDR2 SNEGSKA (reference sequence). The CDR3 is made up of 18 amino acids. V shed 5 bases and J 1 base; nucleotides not matched to a gene: 17. The CDR3 loop is CSAVRQGFYFMAKNIQYF. CDR3 in DNA: TGCAGTGCTGTTCGACAGGGTTTTTATTTTATGGCCAAAAACATTCAGTACTTC.

The genes are TRBV9 and TRBJ1-2; 7 bases map to TRBD1. Per germline, CDR1 SGDLS and CDR2 YYNGEE. The length of the CDR3 is 15 residues. With 2 bases clipped from V and 3 bases from J, the junction kept 7 bases outside the gene matches. The CDR3 reads CASSVNRGRDYGYTF. CDR3 bases: TGTGCCAGCAGCGTCAACAGGGGAAGAGACTATGGCTACACCTTC.

The chain has TRBV28 and TRBJ2-7; D may be TRBD1 or TRBD2 (5 bases each). The CDR3 has 14 amino acids. Trimming shortened V by 5 bases and J by 5 bases, and 16 bases separated the two germline ends. Germline V CDR1 and CDR2: MDHEN, SYDVKM. DNA of the CDR3: TGTGCCAGCAGTCTCTCAGAGGGGAGCCACGAGCAGTACGTC. Its protein is CASSLSEGSHEQYV.

This clonotype was found many times. V gene TRBV7-2 combines with J gene TRBJ2-5; the match to TRBD2 covers 9 bases. CDR3 length equals 15 residues. CDR1 is SGHTA, CDR2 FQGNSA, per germline. J lost 0 bases, V lost 5 bases, and 4 bases had no gene match. Here the CDR3 reads CASSPSGAYQETQYF. The CDR3 DNA reads TGTGCCAGCAGCCCTAGCGGGGCGTACCAAGAGACCCAGTACTTC.

Remarks on this clonotype: Here the CDR3 omits its conserved ending phenylalanine or tryptophan, so a read error is the likely source. Because the CDR3's place on the DNA is in doubt, the DNA is left out and the CDR3 is given as listed by TCRdb. The chain uses TRBV2 and TRBJ2-1; no check of the table's D call, TRBD2, against the DNA was made. The length of the CDR3 is 10 amino acids, counting both ends. Germline V CDR1 and CDR2: SNHLY, FYNNEI. The CDR3 spells CASSEGTFQA.

The V gene is TRBV20-1, the J gene TRBJ1-1; TRBD1 matches 10 bases. V lost 8 bases, J lost 4 bases, and 7 bases stayed unmatched. The CDR3 sequence is 13 residues long. The germline gives CDR1 DFQATT, CDR2 SNEGSKA (reference sequence). CDR3 sequence: CSPGGDRGTEAFF. The CDR3 nucleotides read TGCAGTCCCGGCGGGGACAGGGGCACTGAAGCTTTCTTT.

V gene TRBV6-6 combines with J gene TRBJ1-3, with TRBD1 matching over 9 bases. CDR1 is MNHNY, CDR2 SVGAGI, per germline (reference sequence). V lost 2 bases to trimming and J lost 9 bases; unmatched junction nucleotides: 17. The length of the CDR3 is 18 residues. Here the CDR3 DNA reads TGTGCCAGCAGTTACGGCGGAGCGCCAGTAGACAGGGGGATCACCATATATTTT. Residues: CASSYGGAPVDRGITIYF.

The gene calls are TRBV10-3 and TRBJ2-1, with 7 bases identical to TRBD1. This CDR3 contains 16 residues. From germline, CDR1 is ENHRY and CDR2 SYGVKD. J gave up 4 bases and V 5 bases, and 11 bases lay outside the gene matches. CDR3 sequence (DNA): TGTGCCATCAGTTCCCCAGAAGGGGGCCCTTACAATGAGCAGTTCTTC. This sequence encodes CAISSPEGGPYNEQFF.

As regards this clonotype: A much larger clone differs by one base, so this may be a read error. V is TRBV7-8 and J is TRBJ2-2; no clear D. CDR1 and CDR2 (germline): SGHVS, FQNEAQ. This CDR3 has 14 amino acids. CDR3 sequence (DNA): TGTGCCTGCAGCTCCGCTTACCGTACTGAGGAGCTGTTTTTT. Its translation: CACSSAYRTEELFF.

There are a few counts of this clonotype. The chain employs TRBV20-1 and TRBJ2-1; D gene ambiguous. Trimming stripped 6 bases from V and 2 bases from J, with 5 bases between. This CDR3 has 11 amino acids. Germline values: CDR1 DFQATT, CDR2 SNEGSKA (reference sequence). The CDR3 DNA follows: TGCAGTGCCGATACCTACAATGAGCAGTTCTTC. As protein: CSADTYNEQFF.

This clonotype was found a few times. The chain links TRBV11-2 to TRBJ1-1; no clear D gene. The germline V gene encodes CDR1 SGHAT and CDR2 FQNNGV. The CDR3 covers 13 residues. The V end lost 5 bases, the J end lost 6 bases, and 13 bases lay between the germline ends. CDR3 in amino acids: CASSLWGKAEAFF. The CDR3 DNA sequence: TGTGCCAGCAGCCTATGGGGTAAGGCTGAAGCTTTCTTT.